This T cell receptor beta chain was identified during a study of blood T cells in healthy people across ages (dated by TCRdb to between 2014 and 2017). Study-level background: In model experiments, template switching captured roughly one uniquely barcoded TCR beta cDNA molecule for every two T cells. Using deep sequencing normalized with unique cDNA molecular identifiers, the study measured how TCR beta repertoire diversity changes with age. Donors were grouped into four age groups: young (average about 15 years), middle-aged (around 39), aged (around 60) and long-lived (just over 80). To avoid experimental bias, donors of different ages were randomly spread across the sequencing lanes. Using the same blood draw, the study looked at two additional independent replicas of 1 million unique cDNA reads for two donors, one aged 18 to 29 and the other aged 80 or older.

V is shortened by 8 bases, J by 3 bases, and the region joining them spans 11 bases. The germline V gene provides CDR1 MNHEY and CDR2 SVGEGT. The CDR3 sequence holds 12 residues, the cysteine and phenylalanine included. Kept here is only the CDR3 DNA, which spans 36 bases and is read in frame from base 1. This clonotype was detected a few times. There is no known antigen for this receptor. The sample holds no much larger clone one base away, and base qualities are not on file. Library construction relied on 5' RACE. Sequencing used an Illumina HiSeq 2500. A second about 7 to 12 cycle PCR used a sample-barcoded 5' primer and a J-beta primer mix. A template-switch 5' adaptor carrying 12 random nucleotides introduced a unique molecular identifier onto each TCR beta cDNA molecule. Each sample yielded at least 3 million CDR3-containing paired-end reads. All of the RNA was converted into first-strand cDNA using the Mint cDNA synthesis kit, with a TRBC-specific oligonucleotide serving as the primer. All cDNA was treated with uracil-DNA glycosylase and then went through a first 18-cycle PCR with the universal primers M1SS and BC2_uni_R. In the original analysis: Normalization of each sample was performed by random selection of 1 million high-quality reads, each carrying a distinct molecular identifier. Instead of being binned into consensus sequences, reads with shared molecular identifiers were discarded. CDR3 identification, clonotype clustering and error correction used MiTCR with a Q25 quality threshold and the strictest error-elimination algorithm. Lower-bound total TCR beta diversity was estimated with a nonparametric unseen species model using Euler transformation. The public reads were reprocessed in TCRdb via fastp at Q25 and MiXCR, keeping in-frame beta chains. Rows matching on CDR3 protein sequence are summarized as one entry with the most common DNA and genes. The V and J calls were determined by TCRdb, not by the authors. The sample table contains fewer than 1,000,000 distinct CDR3 sequences; only one count was recorded for around two fifths of them. The top ten clonotypes cover roughly 19% of the sample.

What the work shows at the level of the full study, not this receptor alone: Conclusive comparison of naive and antigen-experienced compartments was prevented by the profiling of bulk unsorted PBMCs. Total diversity estimates from one million sequenced T cells were considered lower bounds and underestimates. Because the CMV infection status of the donors was unknown, age-related changes in expanded clonotypes may potentially have been confounded. As age increased, observed TCR beta diversity per million T cells dropped in a roughly linear way, and a significant reduction was already evident by age 40. Compared with the aged group, the long-lived group had more naive CD4+ T cells, fewer expanded clones and increased TCR diversity, a pattern suggesting age selection. There was a strong correlation between observed TCR beta diversity and the percentage of naive T cells measured by flow cytometry.

Donors were under 40 systemically healthy Caucasian individuals from Russia aged roughly 6 to 100 years. Each donor gave around 9.9 milliliters of peripheral blood, collected into EDTA-treated Vacutainer tubes. PBMCs were isolated by Ficoll-Paque density-gradient centrifugation, with at least 6.5 million obtained per sample. Trizol reagent was used to extract total RNA from PBMCs, with at least 6 micrograms per sample. For every donor, an aliquot of PBMCs went through flow cytometry to measure the percentages of naive CD45RAhigh/CD27high T cells. Sequences were obtained from blood. The sequence links TRBV6-2 or TRBV6-3 to TRBJ2-7; the D segment could be TRBD2, given 5 matching bases. This receptor was identified in a man in his sixties in good health. The CDR3 is CASLGLRYEQYF. The DNA reads TGTGCCAGCTTAGGACTCCGCTACGAGCAGTACTTC.